This T cell receptor beta chain was recovered during a study of beta chain features in type 1 diabetes. Study-level information: The patients were much like the healthy donors in age, gender and cell yields. Study observations and caveats: Compared with healthy donors, patients appeared to share more similar naive, central memory and regulatory TCRB repertoires. When Type 1 diabetes patients were examined, their TCRB CDR3s proved moderately but significantly shorter in all four CD4+ subsets.

The investigators reverse transcribed all of the isolated RNA, so they sequenced expressed TCRB transcripts. A few million reads, on average, came from each naive, central memory and regulatory T cell sample. Some clones are missing from TCRdb's copy, which holds only in-frame ones; the method was immunoSEQ multiplex PCR. This repertoire shows 300,000 to 400,000 clones, around 12% found once; its top ten account for under 0.02%. This clone was seen a few times. The antigen is not known. This clonotype originated in a young man in good health. Material: naive CD4+ T cells from blood.

This CDR3 is CASRMRLAVQPQHF. The CDR3 DNA reads as TGTGCCAGCAGGATGAGACTAGCAGTTCAGCCCCAGCATTTT. This sequence joins TRBV28 and TRBJ1-5, with unresolved D. Per the germline V gene, CDR1 is MDHEN and CDR2 is SYDVKM. V was trimmed by 6 bases and J by 6 bases, leaving 15 bases between them. The CDR3 runs 14 residues.